Described below is a single T cell receptor (beta chain) sequence and its context. What it binds is not known. The data were taken from a study of T cell responses to AZD1222 COVID-19 vaccine. Produced via immunoSEQ multiplex PCR; TCRdb's table is partial and in-frame only. The sample holds some 130,000 clones, about four fifths seen once. Trimming removed 3 bases from V and 0 bases from J, with 15 bases in between. The CDR3 runs 16 residues. Germline CDR1 is SNHLY and CDR2 is FYNNEI. Findings of the study overall: Baseline antibody screening turned up just 6 or 7 seropositive AZD1222 recipients.

J is TRBJ2-7 and V is TRBV2; D possibly corresponds to TRBD1 (6 bases). The sample consisted of peripheral blood, taken on day 0 of AZD1222 vaccination. This TCR was recovered from an adult in good health. The CDR3 DNA reads TGTGCCAGCAGTGATCCAGGGGTCACGAGCTCCTACGAGCAGTACTTC. Translation gives CASSDPGVTSSYEQYF.